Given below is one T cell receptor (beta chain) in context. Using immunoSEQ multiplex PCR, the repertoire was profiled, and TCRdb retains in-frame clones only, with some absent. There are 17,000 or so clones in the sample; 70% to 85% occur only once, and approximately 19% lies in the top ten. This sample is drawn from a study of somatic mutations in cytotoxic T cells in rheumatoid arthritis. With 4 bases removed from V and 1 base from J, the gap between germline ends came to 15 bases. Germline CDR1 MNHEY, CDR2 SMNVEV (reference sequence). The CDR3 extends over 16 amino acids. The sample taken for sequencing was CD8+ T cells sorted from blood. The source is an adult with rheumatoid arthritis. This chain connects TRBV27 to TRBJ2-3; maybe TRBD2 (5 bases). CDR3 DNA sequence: TGTGCCAGCAGTTCCCCCGGACCAGCGGGCACAGATACGCAGTATTTT. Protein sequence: CASSSPGPAGTDTQYF.